One and the same sample provided the 32 T cell receptor beta chains below, sequenced in a study of blood T cell repertoires in COVID-19. Measured with immunoSEQ multiplex PCR; TCRdb has only the in-frame clones, and not every one. The sample carries some 70,000 clones, roughly 84% recorded once. Sample: peripheral blood. These receptors came from a man aged 50 to 59 with active COVID-19.

This chain connects TRBV7-2 to TRBJ2-3; 8 bases agree with TRBD2. Germline CDR1 is SGHTA and CDR2 is FQGNSA. V lost 4 bases and J lost 5; bases outside the gene matches: 5. The CDR3 totals 14 residues. The CDR3 bases are TGTGCCAGCAGCTCCGGGACTAGTATAGATACGCAGTATTTT. Its protein is CASSSGTSIDTQYF. The whole variable domain, filled in from reference TRBV7-2 and TRBJ2-3, reads GAGVSQSPSNKVTEKGKDVELRCDPISGHTALYWYRQSLGQGLEFLIYFQGNSAPDKSGLPSDRFSAERTGGSVSTLTIQRTQQEDSAVYLCASSSGTSIDTQYFGPGTRLTVL.

Only a few counts were recorded for this clone. CDR3 coding DNA: TGTGCCAGCAACCATGGCCTCATGAACACTGAAGCTTTCTTT. Protein sequence: CASNHGLMNTEAFF. The chain joins TRBV6-6 to TRBJ1-1; D unclear. Trimming took 7 bases from V and 0 from J, leaving 12 bases between them. Germline V lookup: CDR1 MNHNY, CDR2 SVGAGI (reference sequence). This CDR3 has 14 residues.

The chain joins TRBV10-3 to TRBJ2-3, with TRBD2 as a possible D gene (7 bases). V lost 4 bases and J lost 1, with 12 bases in between. The CDR3 length is 15 residues. Per the germline V gene, CDR1 is ENHRY and CDR2 is SYGVKD. The CDR3 region has the DNA TGTGCCATCAGTGGGGCGGGGGCAGGCACAGATACGCAGTATTTT. Protein product: CAISGAGAGTDTQYF.

This rearrangement joins TRBV16 to TRBJ2-6; D may be TRBD1 (5 bases). The length of the CDR3 is 20 residues. The V gene's germline CDR1 is KGHSY and CDR2 FQNENV. The V end was cut by 0 bases, the J end by 0 bases, with 18 bases between. The CDR3, as DNA: TGTGCCAGCAGCCAATCCGTACAGGTGGGCCATATCTCTGGGGCCAACGTCCTGACTTTC. Translated, it gives CASSQSVQVGHISGANVLTF.

Only one count was recorded for this clone. The chain joins TRBV5-1 to TRBJ2-3; TRBD2 matches 8 bases. Looked up from germline, CDR1 is SGHRS and CDR2 is YFSETQ. Trimming removed 4 bases from V and 2 bases from J; junction bases left unmatched: 9. The CDR3 loop spans 16 amino acids. The CDR3, as DNA: TGCGCCAGCAGCAAGCCGACGCGGGGGGCCACAGATACGCAGTATTTT. Protein: CASSKPTRGATDTQYF. The full variable domain, in which reference TRBV5-1 and TRBJ2-3 provide the parts outside the CDR3, is KAGVTQTPRYLIKTRGQQVTLSCSPISGHRSVSWYQQTPGQGLQFLFEYFSETQRNKGNFPGRFSGRQFSNSRSEMNVSTLELGDSALYLCASSKPTRGATDTQYFGPGTRLTVL.

This chain connects TRBV3-1 (or the pseudogene TRBV3-2) to TRBJ2-7; TRBD2 aligns across 13 bases. V trimming: 4 bases; J trimming: 7 bases; junction bases outside the gene matches: 10. Germline loops: CDR1 LGHDT, CDR2 YNNKEL (reference sequence). The CDR3 is 16 amino acids. CDR3 amino acids: CASSRWTSGGQGEQYF. In nucleotides, the CDR3 is TGTGCCAGCAGCCGATGGACTAGCGGGGGCCAGGGGGAGCAGTACTTC.

The chain couples TRBV11-1 to TRBJ2-5; 7 nucleotides line up with TRBD1. The length of the CDR3 is 16 residues. Germline V CDR1 and CDR2: SGHAT, FQDESV (reference sequence). V gave up 5 bases and J gave up 1 base; unmatched junction bases: 10. CDR3: CASSHGRTGFQETQYF. The CDR3 nucleotides are TGTGCCAGCAGCCACGGCCGGACAGGCTTCCAAGAGACCCAGTACTTC.

V gene TRBV7-2 combines with J gene TRBJ1-1; the D is unclear. In germline, CDR1 is SGHTA, CDR2 FQGNSA. CDR3 size: 14 residues. V lost 2 bases, J lost 4 bases, and 11 bases lay in between. The CDR3 DNA follows: TGTGCCAGCAGCTTAACGGGGTATAGCACTGAAGCTTTCTTT. It is translated as CASSLTGYSTEAFF.

The chain has TRBV3-1 (or the pseudogene TRBV3-2) and TRBJ1-4; a possible D gene is TRBD1 (5 bases). This CDR3 is built from 15 residues. V lost 3 bases, J lost 1 base, and 9 bases lay in between. CDR1 is LGHDT and CDR2 is YNNKEL in the germline V gene (reference sequence). In DNA, the CDR3 is TGTGCCAGCAGCCATAAACAGGAAACTAATGAAAAACTGTTTTTT. This codes for CASSHKQETNEKLFF.

Here the CDR3 reads CASRYERQGRNYGYTF. In DNA form, the CDR3 reads TGTGCCAGCAGATACGAGCGACAGGGTAGAAACTATGGCTACACCTTC. This chain links TRBV7-9 with TRBJ1-2; TRBD1 aligns across 7 bases. V was pared by 6 bases and J by 2 bases, with 12 bases of the junction left unmatched. This CDR3 is 16 amino acids long. Germline values: CDR1 SEHNR, CDR2 FQNEAQ (reference sequence).

This chain uses TRBV25-1 with TRBJ1-5; possibly TRBD1 for D (6 bases). Germline-derived CDR1 and CDR2 are MGHDK and SYGVNS. This CDR3 spans 14 amino acids. V lost 6 bases, J lost 6 bases, and 15 bases lay in between. The DNA of the CDR3 is TGTGCCAGCAGCGATACAGGGTCGGTTCAGCCCCAGCATTTT. This translates into CASSDTGSVQPQHF.

CDR3 DNA sequence: TGCAGCATCCGCAGGGATCGGGATACGCAGTATTTT. This codes for CSIRRDRDTQYF. The chain combines TRBV29-1 with TRBJ2-3; a weak D match, TRBD1 (5 bases). The CDR3 spans 12 residues. Germline assignment: CDR1 SQVTM and CDR2 ANQGSEA. The ends were cut back, 8 bases at V and 6 bases at J, with 15 bases in the middle.

The chain recombines TRBV5-5 with TRBJ2-5; D unresolved. The CDR3 has 12 amino acids. CDR1 is SGHKS and CDR2 is YYEKEE in the germline V gene (reference sequence). V lost 1 base to trimming and J lost 5 bases, with 6 bases between them. The CDR3 region is CASSLPPETQYF. The CDR3 coding sequence is TGTGCCAGCAGCTTGCCTCCCGAGACCCAGTACTTC. The full variable domain, completed using reference TRBV5-5 and TRBJ2-5, is DAGVTQSPTHLIKTRGQQVTLRCSPISGHKSVSWYQQVLGQGPQFIFQYYEKEERGRGNFPDRFSARQFPNYSSELNVNALLLGDSALYLCASSLPPETQYFGPGTRLLVL.

The chain couples TRBV6-5 to TRBJ1-2; TRBD1 is a possible D gene (6 bases). CDR1 is MNHEY and CDR2 is SVGAGI in the germline V gene. CDR3 length: 13 residues. Trimming cost V 6 bases and J 4 bases, with 12 bases left between them. CDR3 sequence: CASSGQSIYGYTF. CDR3 sequence (DNA): TGTGCCAGCAGCGGACAGTCAATCTATGGCTACACCTTC.

The sample holds a few counts of this clone. V usage is TRBV6-6 and J usage is TRBJ2-7, with a tentative D call TRBD2 (6 bases). The CDR3 contains 12 residues. Trimming shortened V by 8 bases and J by 1 base, and 9 bases separated the two germline ends. Germline CDR1 is MNHNY and CDR2 is SVGAGI (reference sequence). This CDR3 is CASGGRSYEQYF. In DNA form, the CDR3 reads TGTGCCAGCGGAGGGAGGTCCTACGAGCAGTACTTC.

The chain links TRBV7-8 to TRBJ2-1; 9 bases line up with TRBD1. This CDR3 contains 15 residues. Germline V gene lookup returns CDR1 SGHVS and CDR2 FQNEAQ. V dropped 5 bases and J dropped 9; count of bases not matched to a gene: 11. The CDR3 reads CASSPPGQGSGEQFF. The CDR3 DNA sequence: TGTGCCAGCAGCCCACCAGGACAGGGGTCGGGTGAGCAGTTCTTC. Full variable domain (missing parts from reference TRBV7-8 and TRBJ2-1): GAGVSQSPRYKVAKRGQDVALRCDPISGHVSLFWYQQALGQGPEFLTYFQNEAQLDKSGLPSDRFFAERPEGSVSTLKIQRTQQEDSAVYLCASSPPGQGSGEQFFGPGTRLTVL.

The count of this clone is one. The chain recombines TRBV21-1 with TRBJ2-3; the tabulated D call, TRBD1, remains unverified against the DNA. TRBV21-1 is tagged as a pseudogene. The CDR3 covers 19 residues. The CDR3 DNA follows: TGTGCCAGCAGCAAAGCTCGGAGGGGGCACTCCACTAGCACAGATACGCAGTATTTT. This sequence encodes CASSKARRGHSTSTDTQYF.

CDR3 sequence: CASSLVLRREEETQYF. DNA for the CDR3: TGTGCCAGCAGCTTAGTCCTCCGTCGGGAGGAAGAGACCCAGTACTTC. The chain has TRBV13 and TRBJ2-5; TRBD2 matches 7 bases. This CDR3 contains 16 residues. The trim removed 1 base at V and 3 bases at J, leaving 8 bases unmatched. Germline-derived CDR1 and CDR2 are PRHDT and FYEKMQ (reference sequence).

The rearrangement uses TRBV6-6 and TRBJ1-6; D gene uncertain. Trimming pared 5 bases from V and 0 bases from J, leaving 8 bases between. CDR3 length: 15 amino acids. Germline values: CDR1 MNHNY, CDR2 SVGAGI (reference sequence). In DNA, the CDR3 is TGTGCCAGCAGTCTACTAAGCTCCTATAATTCACCCCTCCACTTT. This sequence encodes CASSLLSSYNSPLHF.

This clone was counted between two and nine times. The V and J genes are TRBV11-1 and TRBJ2-3; tentatively, D is TRBD1 (6 bases). Deletions cut 6 bases from V and 5 bases from J, with 12 bases between. This CDR3 is 13 amino acids long. Looked up from germline, CDR1 is SGHAT and CDR2 is FQDESV (reference sequence). The CDR3 reads CASRQGWVDTQYF. The DNA of the CDR3 is TGTGCCAGCAGACAGGGATGGGTAGATACGCAGTATTTT.

The chain combines TRBV19 with TRBJ1-3; D uncertain. The germline gives CDR1 LNHDA, CDR2 SQIVND (reference sequence). CDR3 length: 14 amino acids. Deletions cut 8 bases from V and 0 bases from J, with 11 bases between. CDR3 sequence reads: CASSRGLSGNTIYF. In nucleotides, the CDR3 is TGTGCCAGTTCCAGAGGTCTCTCTGGAAACACCATATATTTT. The whole variable domain, remainder taken from reference TRBV19 and TRBJ1-3, is DGGITQSPKYLFRKEGQNVTLSCEQNLNHDAMYWYRQDPGQGLRLIYYSQIVNDFQKGDIAEGYSVSREKKESFPLTVTSAQKNPTAFYLCASSRGLSGNTIYFGEGSWLTVV.

The chain has TRBV3-1 (or the pseudogene TRBV3-2) and TRBJ1-3, with TRBD1 matching 7 bases. Germline values: CDR1 LGHDT, CDR2 YNNKEL (reference sequence). Losses at the gene ends were 1 base for V and 5 bases for J; bases not matched to a gene: 2. The CDR3 consists of 14 residues. The CDR3 bases are TGTGCCAGCAGCCAAGGGGACAGCAGAAACACCATATATTTT. Amino acid sequence: CASSQGDSRNTIYF.

The chain couples TRBV9 to TRBJ1-6, with D uncertain. Germline CDR1 and CDR2: SGDLS and YYNGEE. The CDR3 is 15 residues long. Trimming took 0 bases from V and 8 from J, leaving 12 bases between them. The CDR3 nucleotides read TGTGCCAGCAGCGTAGTCCCGGGGAGGGATTCACCCCTCCACTTT. Translating gives CASSVVPGRDSPLHF. Looking up the rest from reference TRBV9 and TRBJ1-6 gives the full variable domain: DSGVTQTPKHLITATGQRVTLRCSPRSGDLSVYWYQQSLDQGLQFLIQYYNGEERAKGNILERFSAQQFPDLHSELNLSSLELGDSALYFCASSVVPGRDSPLHFGNGTRLTVT.

This clone has only one observation. The chain joins TRBV18 to TRBJ2-1; 10 positions match TRBD2. This CDR3 comprises 16 residues. Per germline, CDR1 KGHSH and CDR2 LQKENI. Trimming at V came to 0 bases and at J to 15 bases, leaving 14 bases not matched to a gene. The DNA for the CDR3 is TGTGCCAGCTCACCACCGAGCGGGGGGGCCTCTCATTTTCGGTTCTTC. Translated, it gives CASSPPSGGASHFRFF. The variable domain in full, with the rest retrieved from reference TRBV18 and TRBJ2-1, is NAGVMQNPRHLVRRRGQEARLRCSPMKGHSHVYWYRQLPEEGLKFMVYLQKENIIDESGMPKERFSAEFPKEGPSILRIQQVVRGDSAAYFCASSPPSGGASHFRFFGPGTRLTVL.

This clone has more than one count but fewer than ten. J is TRBJ1-1 and V is TRBV30, with D unresolved. Germline lookup yields CDR1 GTSNPN and CDR2 SVGIG (reference sequence). The CDR3 consists of 14 residues. V shed 5 bases and J shed 11 bases, with 24 bases lying between them. CDR3 loop: CAWANPLTSREAFF. CDR3 DNA sequence: TGTGCCTGGGCGAACCCTCTGACATCTCGAGAGGCTTTCTTT.

V usage is TRBV10-1 and J usage is TRBJ2-7, with 8 bases matching TRBD1. CDR1 and CDR2 (germline): WNHNN, SYGVQD (reference sequence). Germline trimming cut 8 bases from V and 4 bases from J; bases unmatched to any gene: 16. This CDR3 is built from 16 residues. The CDR3 reads CASLGGGQGNWYEQYV. The CDR3, as DNA: TGCGCCAGCCTTGGGGGTGGACAGGGAAATTGGTACGAGCAGTACGTC.

CDR3 protein: CASSISRTANEKLFF. CDR3 nucleotide sequence: TGTGCCAGTAGTATTTCCCGGACAGCAAATGAAAAACTGTTTTTT. The chain carries TRBV19 and TRBJ1-4; TRBD1 is a possible D gene (6 bases). The germline gives CDR1 LNHDA, CDR2 SQIVND (reference sequence). V lost 3 bases to trimming and J lost 5 bases, with 13 bases between them. The CDR3 covers 15 residues.

CDR3 DNA: TGTGCCAGCAGCCCCCGATCGGGGGGGAGGAACACTGAAGCTTTCTTT. Translated: CASSPRSGGRNTEAFF. The chain uses TRBV5-6 and TRBJ1-1; TRBD1 is a possible D gene (5 bases). The V end lost 4 bases, the J end lost 1 base, and 17 bases lay between the germline ends. The germline CDR1 and CDR2 sequences are SGHDT and YYEEEE. CDR3 length equals 16 residues.

V is TRBV19 and J is TRBJ1-2; D is ambiguous. Trimming took 5 bases from V and 7 from J, leaving 20 bases between them. This CDR3 contains 15 residues. The germline CDR1 and CDR2 sequences are LNHDA and SQIVND (reference sequence). CDR3 in amino acids: CASSPRVRLRGGYTF. Written as DNA, the CDR3 is TGTGCCAGTAGTCCCCGGGTTCGTCTTCGGGGTGGCTACACCTTC.

J is TRBJ2-3 and V is TRBV28, with D perhaps matching TRBD1 (5 bases). CDR3 length: 14 residues. Germline V gene data show CDR1 as MDHEN and CDR2 as SYDVKM. With 6 bases removed from V and 6 bases from J, the gap between germline ends came to 16 bases. CDR3 protein: CASSTRAGMDTQYF. The CDR3 region has the DNA TGTGCCAGCAGCACCCGGGCAGGGATGGATACGCAGTATTTT.

This chain uses TRBV2 with TRBJ1-2; tentative D call: TRBD1 (5 bases). This CDR3 has 13 residues. CDR1 and CDR2 from the germline V gene are SNHLY and FYNNEI. V was pared by 5 bases and J by 4 bases, with 11 bases between. The CDR3 loop is CASSSDRPYGYTF. The DNA of the CDR3 is TGTGCCAGCAGTTCTGACAGACCCTATGGCTACACCTTC.

The chain combines TRBV29-1 with TRBJ2-3; possible D gene TRBD1, 6 bases. The CDR3 consists of 13 residues. Trimming left V 2 bases short and J 5 bases short, with 11 bases between. The germline CDR1 and CDR2 sequences are SQVTM and ANQGSEA. CDR3 amino acids: CSVEPGAGDTQYF. For the CDR3, the DNA is TGCAGCGTTGAACCAGGGGCGGGAGATACGCAGTATTTT.